This is a list of T cell receptor beta chains from one sample in a study of shared clonotypes between healthy human individuals. Assay used: immunoSEQ multiplex PCR; TCRdb lists only in-frame clones, some missing. This table has some 2.3 million clones, 85% to 95% appearing once. The sample taken for sequencing was naive CD4+ T cells from PBMCs. These receptors came from a man aged 18 to 29 in good health. Some clones in this sample may be carry-over from other donors' samples. Both conserved end residues are trimmed from each CDR3.

j_call v_call cdr3_aa
TRBJ2-2 TRBV9 ASSVVSGPLNTGELF
TRBJ1-5 TRBV19 ASSNRGISNQPQH
TRBJ2-2 TRBV19 ASSTWLQGARELF
TRBJ2-7 TRBV25-1 ASSPNHHFYEQY
TRBJ2-2 TRBV7-6 ASSSWREGPGELF
TRBJ1-1 TRBV27 ASYNLGITEAF
TRBJ2-1 TRBV12-5 ASGGGGRWDEQF
TRBJ1-5 TRBV28 ASSLGGILSNQPQH
TRBJ2-5 TRBV5-1 ASSQGGQQETQY
TRBJ2-1 TRBV28 ASRWLRGAGGRDEQF